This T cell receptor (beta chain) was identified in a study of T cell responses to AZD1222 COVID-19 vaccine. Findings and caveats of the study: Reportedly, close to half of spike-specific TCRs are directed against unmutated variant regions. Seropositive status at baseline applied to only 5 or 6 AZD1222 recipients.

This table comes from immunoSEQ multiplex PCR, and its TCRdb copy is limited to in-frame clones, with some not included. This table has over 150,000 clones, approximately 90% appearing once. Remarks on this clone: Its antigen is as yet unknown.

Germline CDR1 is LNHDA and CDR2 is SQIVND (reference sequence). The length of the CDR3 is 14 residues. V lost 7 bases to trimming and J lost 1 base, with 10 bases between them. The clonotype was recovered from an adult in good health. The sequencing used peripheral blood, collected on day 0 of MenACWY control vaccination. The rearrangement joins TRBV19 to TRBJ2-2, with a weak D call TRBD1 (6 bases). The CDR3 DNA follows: TGTGCCAGTAAAAGGGGGATGAACACCGGGGAGCTGTTTTTT. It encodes CASKRGMNTGELFF.